This T cell receptor (beta chain) was identified in a study of chemoradiotherapy in HPV16-positive cancers. Study at large: A couple of HPV16-positive patients' cells yielded candidate HPV-specific clones and common motifs.

Remarks on this clone: Its antigen is still unknown.

Sequenced by immunoSEQ multiplex PCR; TCRdb stores in-frame clones only, minus some. The data show thousands of clones, around 74% seen once. General observations from the study: Candidate HPV-specific clones and E7-related TCR motifs grew in tumor during treatment.

The CDR3 extends over 14 amino acids. Germline-derived CDR1 and CDR2 are SGHTA and FQGNSA. Deletions cut 4 bases from V and 4 bases from J, with 13 bases between. V and J are TRBV7-2 and TRBJ1-1; D not certain. The sample in question was tumor tissue, obtained from a patient who underwent chemoradiotherapy. The receptor was derived from a human donor with HPV-associated anogenital cancer. The CDR3 DNA sequence: TGTGCCAGCAGCTCAAGGACCTCATTCACTGAAGCTTTCTTT. Translation: CASSSRTSFTEAFF.